The next 5 T cell receptor beta chains were all read from a single sample in a study of shared clonotypes between healthy human individuals. CD45RO-negative, CCR7-positively selected cells formed the naive CD8 fraction, excluding terminally differentiated effector memory CD45RA+ cells. Method: immunoSEQ multiplex PCR; TCRdb's copy keeps in-frame clones and lacks some. The sample contains around 550,000 clones, approximately 95% of which appear only once. Sequencing was performed on naive CD8+ T cells sorted from blood. The receptors were gathered from a woman in her 30s in good health.

V is TRBV7-9 and J is TRBJ2-5; 7 bases align to TRBD1. CDR1 and CDR2 from the germline V gene are SEHNR and FQNEAQ (reference sequence). The CDR3 runs to 14 residues. Unmatched junction bases numbered 5, after V lost 7 bases and J lost 0 bases. CDR3 DNA sequence: TGTGCCAGCATCGGGACAGCTAACCAAGAGACCCAGTACTTC. It translates to CASIGTANQETQYF.

V usage is TRBV27 and J usage is TRBJ2-1; 7 nucleotides align to TRBD2. The CDR3 runs to 14 residues. Trimming cost V 3 bases and J 5 bases; bases outside gene matches: 4. Germline CDR1 reads MNHEY; CDR2 reads SMNVEV (reference sequence). The CDR3 is CASSFGGSDNEQFF. The CDR3, as DNA: TGTGCCAGCAGTTTTGGCGGGAGCGACAATGAGCAGTTCTTC.

This chain connects TRBV5-1 to TRBJ2-3, with D maybe TRBD2 (6 bases). The germline gives CDR1 SGHRS, CDR2 YFSETQ. The CDR3 runs to 15 residues. Deletions cut 0 bases from V and 0 bases from J, with 8 bases between. In DNA, the CDR3 is TGCGCCAGCAGCTTGGGGGACTCTAGCACAGATACGCAGTATTTT. This codes for CASSLGDSSTDTQYF.

This chain connects TRBV7-6 to TRBJ2-7, with 11 bases lining up with TRBD2. CDR1 and CDR2 from the germline V gene are SGHVS and FNYEAQ. With 4 bases clipped from V and 5 bases from J, the junction kept 4 bases outside the gene matches. The CDR3 spans 14 residues. CDR3 sequence: CASSSTSGSNEQYF. CDR3 DNA: TGTGCCAGCAGCTCCACTAGCGGGAGTAACGAGCAGTACTTC. Filled out from reference TRBV7-6 and TRBJ2-7, the complete variable domain reads GAGVSQSPRYKVTKRGQDVALRCDPISGHVSLYWYRQALGQGPEFLTYFNYEAQQDKSGLPNDRFSAERPEGSISTLTIQRTEQRDSAMYRCASSSTSGSNEQYFGPGTRLTVT.

The chain joins TRBV27 to TRBJ2-7; D is uncertain. The germline V gene has CDR1 MNHEY and CDR2 SMNVEV (reference sequence). This CDR3 has 15 residues. Trimming shortened V by 3 bases and J by 0 bases, and 12 bases separated the two germline ends. For the CDR3, the DNA is TGTGCCAGCAGTTTTGGTGGCAGGAGCTCCTACGAGCAGTACTTC. Protein sequence: CASSFGGRSSYEQYF.